Listed below are T cell receptor beta chains from one sample, sequenced in a study of spatial heterogeneity in lung cancer. TCRdb processed the 5' RACE reads anew with MiXCR; each CDR3 protein has one entry. The sample consists of approximately 2,000 distinct CDR3 sequences, around 0.99% of them appearing once. Sequences were derived from lung tumor tissue, sampled at surgery. These TCRs come from a male donor with early-stage non-small cell lung cancer. The CDR3 runs from the conserved cysteine through the conserved F or W. D genes are given only for firm matches. A row's size may be missing; if present it is once, few, many or a size class.

d_call	clone_size	v_call	j_call	cdr3_aa	cdr3_nt
-	many	TRBV12-3/TRBV12-4	TRBJ1-1	CASSLGDYTEAFF	TGTGCCAGCAGTTTAGGGGACTACACTGAAGCTTTCTTT
TRBD1	many	TRBV12-3/TRBV12-4	TRBJ1-1	CASSLEGTGNTEAFF	TGTGCCAGCAGTTTAGAAGGGACAGGGAACACTGAAGCTTTCTTT
-	medium-sized	TRBV27	TRBJ1-1	CASATSGDTEAFF	TGTGCCAGCGCCACTTCCGGAGACACTGAAGCTTTCTTT
-	many	TRBV1	TRBJ2-7	CTSSQRREGSYEQYF	TGCACCAGCAGCCAACGGAGGGAAGGCTCCTACGAGCAGTACTTC
-	medium-sized	TRBV12-3/TRBV12-4	TRBJ2-7	CASQEGPRSYEQYF	TGTGCCAGCCAGGAGGGTCCGAGGTCCTACGAGCAGTACTTC
-	many	TRBV13	TRBJ1-2	CASSSFTDQSLYGYTF	TGTGCCAGCAGCTCGTTTACAGACCAATCTCTCTATGGCTACACCTTC
-	many	TRBV6-5	TRBJ1-1	CASSYRFLRFEGKRSEAFF	TGTGCCAGCAGTTACCGATTTCTGCGGTTTGAGGGAAAGAGGTCTGAAGCTTTCTTT
-	medium-sized	TRBV5-1	TRBJ2-3	CASSTPQGQNTDTQYF	TGCGCCAGCTCCACTCCTCAGGGACAAAACACAGATACGCAGTATTTT
TRBD2	large	TRBV30	TRBJ2-3	CAWSLRGLAGVPADTQYF	TGTGCCTGGAGTCTTCGAGGACTAGCGGGAGTTCCGGCAGATACGCAGTATTTT
-	medium-sized	TRBV18	TRBJ1-5	CASSPEDVRGNQPQHF	TGTGCCAGCTCACCTGAGGACGTACGTGGAAATCAGCCCCAGCATTTT
TRBD1	many	TRBV7-9	TRBJ1-5	CASSRQGARNQPQHF	TGTGCCAGCAGCCGACAGGGGGCCCGCAATCAGCCCCAGCATTTT
TRBD2	medium-sized	TRBV19	TRBJ2-1	CASSSRGTSGYNEQFF	TGTGCCAGTAGTTCTCGTGGGACTAGCGGATACAATGAGCAGTTCTTC
TRBD2	medium-sized	TRBV6-4	TRBJ2-3	CASSMTSGGTDTQYF	TGTGCCAGCAGTATGACTAGCGGGGGCACAGATACGCAGTATTTT
TRBD1	large	TRBV12-3/TRBV12-4	TRBJ2-4	CASVPLQGSKNIQYF	TGTGCCAGCGTGCCCCTACAGGGGTCCAAAAACATTCAGTACTTC
-	medium-sized	TRBV6-6	TRBJ1-5	CASSYGRGGFGNQPQHF	TGTGCCAGCAGTTATGGAAGGGGAGGATTCGGCAATCAGCCCCAGCATTTT
-	medium-sized	TRBV20-1	TRBJ1-1	CSAPPEGRDLNTEAFF	TGCAGTGCACCCCCTGAAGGGAGGGATCTAAACACTGAAGCTTTCTTT
TRBD2	medium-sized	TRBV10-3	TRBJ2-3	CAISGTSGRFADTQYF	TGTGCCATCAGTGGGACTAGCGGGAGGTTCGCAGATACGCAGTATTTT
-	medium-sized	TRBV5-6	TRBJ2-7	CASRPDRSSSYEQYF	TGTGCCAGCAGACCTGACAGGAGTAGCTCCTACGAGCAGTACTTC
TRBD1	medium-sized	TRBV10-1	TRBJ1-1	CASSESTGVFTEAFF	TGCGCCAGCAGTGAGTCAACAGGGGTATTCACTGAAGCTTTCTTT
-	many	TRBV20-1	TRBJ1-6	CSASSPDSPLHF	TGCAGTGCTAGTTCCCCCGATTCACCCCTCCACTTT
-	medium-sized	TRBV10-3	TRBJ2-1	CAISEQAGPPRDNEQFF	TGTGCCATCAGTGAGCAGGCGGGCCCCCCGAGGGACAATGAGCAGTTCTTC
-	-	TRBV9	TRBJ1-1	CASSVDPHNTEAFF	TGTGCCAGCAGCGTAGACCCCCACAACACTGAAGCTTTCTTT
TRBD2	many	TRBV20-1	TRBJ2-5	CSVGEAGGPVGETQYF	TGCAGCGTCGGAGAGGCGGGAGGGCCGGTAGGAGAGACCCAGTACTTC
-	medium-sized	TRBV5-6	TRBJ2-3	CASARPPALGFNTDTQYF	TGTGCCAGCGCACGGCCTCCCGCACTCGGGTTTAACACAGATACGCAGTATTTT
-	many	TRBV2	TRBJ2-3	CASSGGGGTDTQYF	TGTGCCAGCAGCGGAGGGGGAGGCACAGATACGCAGTATTTT
-	many	TRBV29-1	TRBJ1-1	CSVASSVNTEAFF	TGCAGCGTTGCATCGTCGGTGAACACTGAAGCTTTCTTT
TRBD1	medium-sized	TRBV29-1	TRBJ2-5	CSGQTGGETQYF	TGCAGCGGACAGACAGGGGGGGAGACCCAGTACTTC
TRBD1	medium-sized	TRBV10-3	TRBJ2-2	CAILAGGLGGELFF	TGTGCCATTCTGGCAGGGGGCTTAGGCGGGGAGCTGTTTTTT
TRBD2	medium-sized	TRBV4-2	TRBJ2-1	CASSQGAGGPLNEQFF	TGTGCCAGCAGCCAAGGCGCGGGGGGACCCCTCAATGAGCAGTTCTTC
TRBD1	medium-sized	TRBV5-7	TRBJ2-2	CASSSRDRGRGNTGELFF	TGTGCCAGCAGCTCCCGGGACAGGGGGCGCGGGAACACCGGGGAGCTGTTTTTT
-	medium-sized	TRBV7-9	TRBJ2-1	CASSVPRLDYEQFF	TGTGCCAGCAGCGTACCCAGACTGGACTATGAGCAGTTCTTC
TRBD1	many	TRBV6-1	TRBJ1-1	CASSDTGDTEAFF	TGTGCCAGCAGTGATACAGGGGACACTGAAGCTTTCTTT
-	many	TRBV3-1	TRBJ2-7	CASRRASSSYEQYF	TGTGCCAGCAGACGGGCCTCCAGCTCCTACGAGCAGTACTTC
-	medium-sized	TRBV5-1	TRBJ1-1	CASRQWPALDTEAFF	TGCGCCAGCCGCCAGTGGCCCGCGTTGGACACTGAAGCTTTCTTT
TRBD1	many	TRBV10-3	TRBJ1-3	CAIAGTAVNTIYF	TGTGCCATCGCCGGGACAGCGGTAAACACCATATATTTT
-	medium-sized	TRBV6-5	TRBJ2-6	CASSYSAGSRSGANVLTF	TGTGCCAGCAGTTACTCAGCAGGGAGTCGCTCTGGGGCCAACGTCCTGACTTTC
-	medium-sized	TRBV5-1	TRBJ2-7	CASSPEEALSYEQYF	TGCGCCAGCAGCCCCGAGGAGGCCCTATCCTACGAGCAGTACTTC